This T cell receptor beta chain was identified in a study of cytomegalovirus exposure and HLA in healthy donors. The CDR3 extends over 16 amino acids. V lost 5 bases and J lost 2; bases outside the gene matches: 9. Per the germline V gene, CDR1 is SGHTA and CDR2 is FQGNSA. The study ran its PCR with 60 Vbeta and 13 Jbeta primers. Measured with immunoSEQ multiplex PCR; TCRdb has only the in-frame clones, and not every one. The sample has approximately 140,000 clones, 61% seen once. The TCR was taken from a male donor in good health and CMV-seronegative. The rearrangement uses TRBV7-2 and TRBJ2-7; TRBD1 matches 10 bases. The sequencing sample was made of PBMCs. Written as DNA, the CDR3 is TGTGCCAGCAGCCGATTTTTCGGACAGGGGGCCTACGAGCAGTACTTC. Translated, it gives CASSRFFGQGAYEQYF.